In its sample, the clone carrying this T cell receptor beta chain was seen once. As yet, its antigen is unknown. Clinicians made diagnoses from clinical symptoms, serum thyroxine, TRAb, thyroid ultrasound and orbital computed tomography. This sample is part of a study of Graves' ophthalmopathy and Graves' hyperthyroidism. Study details: The study drew peripheral blood at initial diagnosis, before any treatment. Overall study results and limits: The authors also found most expanded thyroid clonotypes above 0.001 frequency in blood.

Trimming took off 8 bases at V and 1 base at J, with 12 bases between the two ends. Germline lookup yields CDR1 SNHLY and CDR2 FYNNEI. The length of the CDR3 is 13 residues. TCR beta CDR3 amplification used RNA transcripts. RT-PCR with HTBI primers came first, then second-round multiplex PCR. Each CDR3 protein is one row after TCRdb ran MiXCR on the multiplex PCR reads. The data hold 200,000 to 300,000 distinct CDR3 sequences, with around 42% observed a single time. The receptor was isolated from an adult man with Graves' ophthalmopathy. The specimen was peripheral blood. The chain links TRBV2 to TRBJ2-7, with D perhaps TRBD2 (6 bases). The CDR3 region has the DNA TGTGCCAGCGGGGCCAGCGGGTCCTACGAGCAGTACTTC. Translating gives CASGASGSYEQYF.